This entry describes one T cell receptor (beta chain). This clonotype was found a few times. There is no known antigen for this receptor. No clone much larger than this one lies a single base away; base qualities are absent. This sample was taken from a study of early T cells in non-severe SARS-CoV-2 infection (dated by TCRdb to about 2021). Broadly, across the study: TCR sequencing used bulk RNA from unsorted whole blood, so alpha and beta chains could not be paired. Results the study describes overall, beyond this receptor: VDJdb matching was skewed toward anti-spike CD8 responses and likely underestimated virus-specific expansions, missing private and CD4 specificities.

Libraries were prepared through 5' RACE. Data came from a NextSeq 500. In the TCR library protocol, unique molecular identifiers were attached to individual cDNA molecules to correct for PCR bias and sequencing error. Both TCR alpha and beta chains were sequenced, and tight co-correlation was observed between alpha and beta sequence abundances in each sample. The published analysis was carried out like this. Decombinator V4 was used to perform V gene, J gene and CDR3 annotation of TCR sequences. TCRs were defined as expanded if a significant change between any two time points was detected under a Poisson model with p below 0.0001. Abundances of TCRs were expressed as counts per million after normalisation to the total number of TCRs sequenced in each sample. MAIT TCRs were defined by TRAV1-2 paired with TRAJ12, TRAJ20 or TRAJ33, and iNKT TCRs by TRAV10 paired with TRAJ18. A search of VDJdb, accessed on 1 November 2021, was run for TCRs annotated to CMV, EBV and SARS-CoV-2, with TCRs annotated for multiple antigens excluded. TCRdb cleaned the public reads at Q25 with fastp, built clones with MiXCR and kept in-frame beta chains. Identical CDR3 protein sequences are pooled into one entry, listed with their most common genes and DNA. These V and J calls derive from TCRdb rather than the authors' analysis. The sample table lists about 130,000 distinct CDR3 sequences, about 15% of them with a count of one. About a fifth of the sample lies in the top ten.

This was a case-control study nested in a cohort of healthcare workers in London, UK, who had nasopharyngeal swab PCR tests and blood samples taken every week. Healthcare workers were recruited between 23 and 31 March 2020, during the week of the UK lockdown, and were followed weekly for up to about 15 weeks. CDR1 SGHNT and CDR2 YYREEE are derived from the germline V gene (reference sequence). Trimming leaves V shorter by 0 bases and J shorter by 3 bases, with the junction holding 8 bases beyond the gene matches. The CDR3 measures 16 amino acids from cysteine to phenylalanine. Only CDR3 DNA remains: 48 bases, in frame from the first base.

Sequencing was performed on whole blood. The clonotype originates from an adult who was a healthcare worker with PCR-confirmed SARS-CoV-2 infection or an uninfected control (not recorded which). The V and J segments used are TRBV5-4 and TRBJ1-2, with 7 central nucleotides matching TRBD1. This receptor has the CDR3 CASSLGPGQDYYGYTF. The sequenced DNA is TGTGCCAGCAGCTTGGGCCCAGGACAGGACTACTATGGCTACACCTTC.